Below, 13 T cell receptor beta chains from the same sample are listed, as sequenced in a study of blood T cell repertoires in COVID-19. TCRdb's copy holds only in-frame clones and misses some; the assay was immunoSEQ multiplex PCR. The table shows 250,000 to 350,000 clones, with roughly 83% occurring only once. The sequenced sample consisted of peripheral blood. The receptors were gathered from a human donor with COVID-19, enrolled during active disease. The donor label of this sample is uncertain.

CDR3 nucleotide sequence: TGTGCCAGTACCCCTCCGGGACAGGGAGGTTCCAGCTATGGCTACACCTTC. Protein product: CASTPPGQGGSSYGYTF. This sequence joins TRBV19 and TRBJ1-2; 9 bases line up with TRBD1. V gave up 7 bases and J gave up 4 bases; unmatched junction bases: 16. This CDR3 region has 17 residues. Germline V CDR1 and CDR2: LNHDA, SQIVND (reference sequence).

The V and J genes are TRBV28 and TRBJ2-1; possible D gene TRBD2, 6 bases. The CDR3 is made up of 15 amino acids. The germline V gene has CDR1 MDHEN and CDR2 SYDVKM. The ends were cut back, 2 bases at V and 0 bases at J, with 8 bases in the middle. CDR3 nucleotide sequence: TGTGCCAGCAGTTTACGCGGGGCCTCCTACAATGAGCAGTTCTTC. Its translation is CASSLRGASYNEQFF.

The chain combines TRBV19 with TRBJ2-3; D gene unclear. CDR3 length: 13 amino acids. V was shortened by 4 bases and J by 4 bases, with 9 bases between the two germline ends. CDR1 and CDR2 from the germline V gene are LNHDA and SQIVND (reference sequence). CDR3 residues: CASSTVASDTQYF. Written as DNA, the CDR3 is TGTGCCAGTAGTACGGTAGCATCAGATACGCAGTATTTT.

The V and J genes are TRBV15 and TRBJ1-2; TRBD1 agrees at 9 bases. Germline CDR1 is LNHNV and CDR2 is YYDKDF (reference sequence). Germline trimming cut 3 bases from V and 8 bases from J; bases unmatched to any gene: 4. The CDR3 covers 13 residues. The CDR3 is CATSRGQGEGYTF. The CDR3 region has the DNA TGTGCCACCAGCAGGGGACAGGGAGAAGGCTACACCTTC.

This clone has ten or more counts. The rearrangement joins TRBV11-3 to TRBJ1-6, with D uncertain. This CDR3 region has 13 residues. Germline V lookup: CDR1 SGHNT, CDR2 YENEEA. Trimming pared 2 bases from V and 10 bases from J, leaving 9 bases between. CDR3 nucleotides: TGTGCCAGCAGCTTATCCGAAAGCTCACCCCTCCACTTT. Amino acids: CASSLSESSPLHF.

The chain links TRBV2 to TRBJ2-5, with 7 bases fitting TRBD1. Germline V gene lookup returns CDR1 SNHLY and CDR2 FYNNEI. V was pared by 7 bases and J by 2 bases, with 10 bases of the junction left unmatched. The CDR3 covers 15 residues. CDR3 bases: TGTGCCAGCACGCGCCAGACAGGGACACAAGAGACCCAGTACTTC. Translating it yields CASTRQTGTQETQYF.

V and J are TRBV28 and TRBJ2-3, with D possibly TRBD1 on 5 matching bases. The germline V gene encodes CDR1 MDHEN and CDR2 SYDVKM. Trimming removed 8 bases at V and 2 bases at J, with 14 bases between. The CDR3 runs 14 residues. The CDR3 DNA is TGTGCCAGCTTTGGGGCAGTCGACACAGATACGCAGTATTTT. Protein product: CASFGAVDTDTQYF.

This chain joins TRBV7-9 and TRBJ2-3, with 8 bases identical to TRBD1. The V gene's germline CDR1 is SEHNR and CDR2 FQNEAQ (reference sequence). The J segment lost 6 bases and the V segment lost 3 bases, leaving 8 bases of the junction unmatched. CDR3 size: 15 residues. CDR3 DNA sequence: TGTGCCAGCAGCTTGGGACAGGCCTTAATGGATACGCAGTATTTT. Translation: CASSLGQALMDTQYF.

The CDR3, as DNA: TGCGCCAGCAGCCTAGGAGGGACGGGCTATGGCTACACCTTC. Its translation: CASSLGGTGYGYTF. J is TRBJ1-2 and V is TRBV4-3; maybe TRBD1 (5 bases). This CDR3 region has 14 residues. Trimming left V 4 bases short and J 4 bases short, with 13 bases between. From germline, CDR1 is LGHNA and CDR2 YSLEER.

In this sample, this clone turned up a few times. This chain connects TRBV7-8 to TRBJ2-2, with 10 positions matching TRBD2. V trimming: 1 base; J trimming: 6 bases; junction bases outside the gene matches: 11. CDR1 is SGHVS, CDR2 FQNEAQ, per germline. CDR3 length: 18 amino acids. The chain's CDR3 is CASSLDHQLAGRAGELFF. CDR3 bases: TGTGCCAGCAGCTTAGATCACCAACTAGCGGGAAGAGCCGGGGAGCTGTTTTTT.

This clone has more than one count but fewer than ten. The genes are TRBV3-1 (or the pseudogene TRBV3-2) and TRBJ2-3; TRBD1 matches 8 bases. Per the germline V gene, CDR1 is LGHDT and CDR2 is YNNKEL (reference sequence). The CDR3 spans 15 residues. With 8 bases clipped from V and 2 bases from J, the junction kept 9 bases outside the gene matches. The CDR3 DNA reads TGTGCCAGCGAAAAAGGACAGGGTCCCACAGATACGCAGTATTTT. Translated, it gives CASEKGQGPTDTQYF.

This clone was seen once. The chain carries TRBV12-3 or TRBV12-4 and TRBJ1-3; weak D call: TRBD1 (6 bases). The germline V and J ends were trimmed by 6 bases and 7 bases, with 13 bases remaining between them. CDR3 size: 13 residues. CDR3 loop: CASSGERGNTIYF. In nucleotides, the CDR3 is TGTGCCAGCAGCGGGGAAAGGGGGAACACCATATATTTT.

J is TRBJ2-1 and V is TRBV28, with D possibly being TRBD2 (5 bases). There are 13 residues in the CDR3. Between the trimmed V and J ends, which lost 7 bases and 4 bases, there was a span of 11 bases. Germline-derived CDR1 and CDR2 are MDHEN and SYDVKM. The CDR3: CASNERNYNEQFF. In DNA, the CDR3 is TGTGCCAGCAACGAGCGGAATTACAATGAGCAGTTCTTC. Variable domain in full (rest from reference TRBV28 and TRBJ2-1): DVKVTQSSRYLVKRTGEKVFLECVQDMDHENMFWYRQDPGLGLRLIYFSYDVKMKEKGDIPEGYSVSREKKERFSLILESASTNQTSMYLCASNERNYNEQFFGPGTRLTVL.